One sample yielded the 5 T cell receptor beta chains listed below, sequenced in a study of technical replicates of blood from a few donors. The protocol was immunoSEQ multiplex PCR, while the TCRdb copy is restricted to in-frame clones and leaves out a portion. There are about 62,000 clones in the sample; roughly 89% occur only once, and 4.8% lies in the top ten. Sequenced input: PBMCs. The source of these receptors is a human donor in good health. Some clones in this sample may be carry-over from other donors' samples.

J is TRBJ2-3 and V is TRBV13, with 10 bases fitting TRBD2. The CDR3 has 17 residues. Trimming cost V 0 bases and J 3 bases; bases outside gene matches: 6. Germline V gives CDR1 PRHDT, CDR2 FYEKMQ (reference sequence). CDR3 sequence reads: CASSLGRAGGITDTQYF. The CDR3 coding sequence is TGTGCCAGCAGCTTAGGACGAGCGGGGGGGATAACAGATACGCAGTATTTT.

This clone showed up just a few times. This sequence joins TRBV9 and TRBJ1-1; tentative D call: TRBD1 (5 bases). The V gene's germline CDR1 is SGDLS and CDR2 YYNGEE. There are 13 residues in the CDR3. Deletions cut 4 bases from V and 7 bases from J, with 14 bases between. The CDR3 bases are TGTGCCAGCAGCCCACGAGGCAGGGATGAAGCTTTCTTT. Protein sequence: CASSPRGRDEAFF. Full variable domain (outside the CDR3, taken from reference TRBV9 and TRBJ1-1): DSGVTQTPKHLITATGQRVTLRCSPRSGDLSVYWYQQSLDQGLQFLIQYYNGEERAKGNILERFSAQQFPDLHSELNLSSLELGDSALYFCASSPRGRDEAFFGQGTRLTVV.

The chain links TRBV7-3 to TRBJ1-1; maybe TRBD1 (6 bases). This CDR3 comprises 15 residues. Between the trimmed V and J ends, which lost 0 bases and 6 bases, there was a span of 14 bases. Germline V gene sequence: CDR1 SGHTA, CDR2 FQGTGA. In DNA, the CDR3 is TGTGCCAGCAGCTTAACGGAACTAAAGGGGGCTGAAGCTTTCTTT. Residues: CASSLTELKGAEAFF.

The chain uses TRBV4-3 and TRBJ2-7; D ambiguous. The CDR3 covers 14 residues. V was cut by 0 bases and J by 9 bases, with 15 bases left in between. Germline-derived CDR1 and CDR2 are LGHNA and YSLEER. This chain's CDR3 is CASSQDLLARSQYF. DNA of the CDR3: TGCGCCAGCAGCCAAGATCTCCTGGCACGTTCGCAGTACTTC.

This chain links TRBV6-5 with TRBJ1-5; D is possibly TRBD1 (6 bases). V was pared by 6 bases and J by 1 base, with 10 bases between. Germline CDR1 reads MNHEY; CDR2 reads SVGAGI. The CDR3 runs 14 residues. The CDR3 reads CASRTDRSNQPQHF. The CDR3 DNA is TGTGCCAGCAGGACAGACAGGAGCAATCAGCCCCAGCATTTT.